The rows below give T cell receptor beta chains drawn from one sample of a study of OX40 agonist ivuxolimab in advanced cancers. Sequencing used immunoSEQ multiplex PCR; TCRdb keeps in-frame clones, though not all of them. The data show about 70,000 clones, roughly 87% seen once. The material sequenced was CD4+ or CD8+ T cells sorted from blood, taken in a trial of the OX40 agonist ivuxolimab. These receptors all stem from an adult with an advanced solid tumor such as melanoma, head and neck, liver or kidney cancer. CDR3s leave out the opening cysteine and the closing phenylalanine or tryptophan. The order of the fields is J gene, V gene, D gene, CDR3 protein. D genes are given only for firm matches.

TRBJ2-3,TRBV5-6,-,ASSLRLVGDQKPQY
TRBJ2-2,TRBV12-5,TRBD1,ASGLGQGGTGELF
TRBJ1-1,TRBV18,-,ASSRGQNTEAF
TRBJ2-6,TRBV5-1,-,ASSSLGGQRISGANVLT
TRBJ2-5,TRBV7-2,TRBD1,ASSLVDRGMIETQY
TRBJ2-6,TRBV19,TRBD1,ASSVGSGGSGANVLT
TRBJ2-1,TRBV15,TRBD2,ATSRDHGSSGGVYNEQF
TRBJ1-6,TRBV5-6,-,ASSYGRLSYNSPLH
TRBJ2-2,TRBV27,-,ASSLGRNTGELF
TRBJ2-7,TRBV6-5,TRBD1,ASRTQGAGYEQY
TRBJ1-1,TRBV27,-,ASSFRFLNTEAF
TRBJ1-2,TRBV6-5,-,ASRTEGEANYGYT
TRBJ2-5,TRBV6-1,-,ASSESHQETQY
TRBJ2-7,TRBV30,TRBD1,AWSDTGGSSYEQY
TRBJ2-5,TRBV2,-,ASSEQTGGTGQETQY
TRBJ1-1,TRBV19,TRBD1,ASSADRDAF
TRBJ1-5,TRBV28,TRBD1,ASRRDRVQNQPQH
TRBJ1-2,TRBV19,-,ASSPRTAYGYT
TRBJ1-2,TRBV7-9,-,ASSLNRASSYGYT
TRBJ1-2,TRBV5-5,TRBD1,ASSPGTDRVGYGYT
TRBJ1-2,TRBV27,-,ASRPGDGYGYT
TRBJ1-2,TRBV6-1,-,ASSDKRGANYGYT
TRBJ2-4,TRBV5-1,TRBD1,ASSLGDRGLNIQY
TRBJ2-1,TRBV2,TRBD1,ASARDRGLDEQF
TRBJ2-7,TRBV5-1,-,ASSENAGVGEQY
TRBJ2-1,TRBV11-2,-,ASSSTRRGSSSYNEQF
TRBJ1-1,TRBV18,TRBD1,ASSPFQGETGTEAF
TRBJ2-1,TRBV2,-,ASRPTSGPSSYNEQF
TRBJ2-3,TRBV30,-,AWSVGGAAVQQY
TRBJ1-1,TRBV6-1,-,ASSEDRNRLNTEAF
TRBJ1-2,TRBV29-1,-,SVSDGRLGYT
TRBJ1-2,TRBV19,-,ASSIRAVAGYT
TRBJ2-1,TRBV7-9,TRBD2,ATKGPGGYNEQF
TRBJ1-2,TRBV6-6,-,ASSYSPRSGGYT
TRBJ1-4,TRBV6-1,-,ASEVSTNEKLF
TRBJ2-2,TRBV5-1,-,ASSAGHPSTGELF
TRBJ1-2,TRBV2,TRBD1,ASRETGFGYT
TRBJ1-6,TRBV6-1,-,ASSGQRDSPLH
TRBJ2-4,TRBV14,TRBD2,ASSQWGGNIQY
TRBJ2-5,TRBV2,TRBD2,ASKLSGGQETQY
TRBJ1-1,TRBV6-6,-,ASSYLGFSNTEAF
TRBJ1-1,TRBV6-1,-,ASSLQGPANTEAF
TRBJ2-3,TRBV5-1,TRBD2,ASSSLAGQTDTQY
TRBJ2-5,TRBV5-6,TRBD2,ASSFIGAGVETQY
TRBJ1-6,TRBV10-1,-,ASSDLH
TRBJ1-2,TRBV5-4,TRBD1,ASSPTGTGTFYGYT
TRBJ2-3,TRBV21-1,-,ASHSLGQGVSPPGDTQY
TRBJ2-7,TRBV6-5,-,ASSVGNYEQY
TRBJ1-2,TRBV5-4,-,ASSSGTEPYGYT
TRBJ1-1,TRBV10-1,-,ASSEVDGTEAF
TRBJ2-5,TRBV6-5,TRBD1,ASSYSPTGFQETQY
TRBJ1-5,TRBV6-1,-,ASTSLGQLNQPQH
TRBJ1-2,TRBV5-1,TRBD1,ASSEGTGGYGYT
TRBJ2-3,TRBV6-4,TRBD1,ASSGGQGVSDTQY
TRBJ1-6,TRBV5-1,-,ASSREGRQSNSPLH